The TCR beta chain under discussion was sequenced for a study of T cell responses to AZD1222 COVID-19 vaccine. Study-level results: At baseline, just 6 or 7 AZD1222 recipients tested seropositive. Close to half of spike-specific TCRs reportedly recognize unmutated variant regions. Repertoire collection took place solely once the T cell response had peaked.

Assay used: immunoSEQ multiplex PCR; TCRdb lists only in-frame clones, some missing. The sample carries 58,000 or so clones, 80% to 85% recorded once. Concerning this clone: Antigen: not known.

The TCR was taken from an adult in good health. The sequences come from peripheral blood, collected on day 0 of AZD1222 vaccination.

This CDR3 reads CASSWGSRGRTNSPLHF. Here the CDR3 DNA reads TGTGCCAGCAGTTGGGGGAGTCGAGGCAGAACTAATTCACCCCTCCACTTT. The rearrangement uses TRBV6-2 or TRBV6-3 and TRBJ1-6, with D possibly matching TRBD1 (5 bases). The CDR3 totals 17 residues. CDR1 and CDR2 from the germline V gene are MNHEY and SVGEGT. V lost 4 bases to trimming and J lost 6 bases, with 19 bases between them.